This T cell receptor beta chain was observed in a study of cytomegalovirus exposure and HLA in healthy donors. This clone is medium-sized in the sample. Its target is unknown. Germline V gene sequence: CDR1 MRHNA, CDR2 SNTAGT. V lost 0 bases and J 7 bases, leaving 13 bases between the germline ends. This CDR3 spans 15 amino acids. When sampled, the donors appeared nominally healthy, though they likely had unrecorded immune exposures. Findings and caveats of the study: Follow-up analysis later connected one missense variant in DCLRE1C with trimming of TCR beta V- and J-genes. A later analysis showed TCR association rates differing by HLA locus, peaking at DRB1 and lowest at HLA-C. One later analysis reportedly identified an Asian-associated ancestry cluster that showed fewer N-insertions than the approximately 710-donor mean.

PCR involved 60 Vbeta and 13 Jbeta primers. Clones were sequenced by immunoSEQ multiplex PCR, and TCRdb holds only the in-frame ones, with some missing. The data show tens of thousands of clones, with around 72% seen just once and 9.5% to 13% held by the top ten. The sequence was obtained from a woman in her 40s in good health and CMV-seropositive. Sample: PBMCs. J is TRBJ2-4 and V is TRBV6-4, with a possible D match to TRBD2 (7 bases). The CDR3 bases are TGTGCCAGCAGTGACTCGGCGGGGGCGGGGAACATTCAGTACTTC. Amino acid sequence: CASSDSAGAGNIQYF.